A single sample is the source of the 5 T cell receptor beta chains below, sequenced in a study of chemoradiotherapy in HPV16-positive cancers (dated by TCRdb to the early 2020s). To prepare the library, the immunoSEQ multiplex PCR assay was applied. TCRdb retrieved this table from immuneACCESS and kept in-frame rearrangements only. Not all clones are present; in checked studies, unresolved V genes account for under half, and no reason is known for the remainder. The sample table lists roughly 9,800 clones, around 72% of them with a count of one. Clones ranked in the top ten supply about 14% of the sample. This material was obtained from a patient who underwent chemoradiotherapy. The receptors originated from a human donor with HPV-associated anogenital cancer.

This sequence joins TRBV9 and TRBJ1-2, with 8 bases that match TRBD1. The ends lost 4 bases at V and 6 bases at J; junction bases unmatched: 5. Germline-derived CDR1 and CDR2 are SGDLS and YYNGEE. The CDR3 spans 13 residues. The chain's CDR3 is CASSSGQGDGYTF. CDR3 nucleotides: TGTGCCAGCAGCTCCGGACAGGGTGATGGCTACACCTTC.

The chain carries TRBV2 and TRBJ1-3; TRBD1 is a possible D gene (6 bases). The CDR3 sequence is 13 residues long. Germline-derived CDR1 and CDR2 are SNHLY and FYNNEI. V was clipped by 6 bases and J by 11 bases, with 17 bases between them. CDR3 amino acids: CASSRDTDFPIYF. CDR3 nucleotides: TGTGCCAGCAGCAGGGACACCGATTTTCCCATATATTTT.

CDR3 loop: CASSREEPGYTEAFF. The CDR3, as DNA: TGTGCCAGCAGCCGGGAGGAACCCGGCTACACTGAAGCTTTCTTT. The gene calls are TRBV6-5 and TRBJ1-1, with D unclear. The V gene lost 6 bases and the J gene lost 3 bases, with 17 bases spanning the gap. The CDR3 spans 15 residues. CDR1 and CDR2 from the germline V gene are MNHEY and SVGAGI.

V gene TRBV2 combines with J gene TRBJ2-7; D gene ambiguous. Germline V lookup: CDR1 SNHLY, CDR2 FYNNEI. The CDR3 is 14 amino acids. The V end lost 6 bases, the J end lost 6 bases, and 18 bases lay between the germline ends. DNA of the CDR3: TGTGCCAGCAGACAACGAGAAGTTTTGGGCGAGCAGTACTTC. This translates into CASRQREVLGEQYF.

This chain connects TRBV5-1 to TRBJ1-6; no clear D gene. V lost 1 base, J lost 0 bases, and 5 bases lay in between. The CDR3 totals 15 residues. Germline CDR1 reads SGHRS; CDR2 reads YFSETQ. CDR3 sequence: CASSLQTSYNSPLHF. CDR3 in DNA: TGCGCCAGCAGCTTGCAAACCTCCTATAATTCACCCCTCCACTTT.